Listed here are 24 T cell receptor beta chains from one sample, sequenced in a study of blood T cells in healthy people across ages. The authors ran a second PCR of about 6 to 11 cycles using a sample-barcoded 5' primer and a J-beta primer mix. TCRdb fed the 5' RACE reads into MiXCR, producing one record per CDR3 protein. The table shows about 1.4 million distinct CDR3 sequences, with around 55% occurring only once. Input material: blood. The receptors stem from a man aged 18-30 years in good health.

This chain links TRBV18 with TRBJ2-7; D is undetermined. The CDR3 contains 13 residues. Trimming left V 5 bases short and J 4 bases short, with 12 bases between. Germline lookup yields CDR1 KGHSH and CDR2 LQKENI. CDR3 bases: TGTGCCAGCTCATCGACATGGGGATACGAGCAGTACTTC. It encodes CASSSTWGYEQYF.

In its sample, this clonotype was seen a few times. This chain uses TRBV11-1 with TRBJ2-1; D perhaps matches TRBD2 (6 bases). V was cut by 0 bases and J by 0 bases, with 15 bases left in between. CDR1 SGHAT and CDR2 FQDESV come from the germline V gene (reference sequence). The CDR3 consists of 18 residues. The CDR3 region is CASSLAGGYGPSYNEQFF. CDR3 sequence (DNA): TGTGCCAGCAGCTTAGCTGGAGGGTACGGCCCCTCCTACAATGAGCAGTTCTTC.

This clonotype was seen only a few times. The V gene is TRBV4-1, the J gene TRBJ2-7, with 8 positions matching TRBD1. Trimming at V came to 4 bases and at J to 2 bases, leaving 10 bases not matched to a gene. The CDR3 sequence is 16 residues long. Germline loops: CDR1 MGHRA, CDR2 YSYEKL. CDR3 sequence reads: CASSPLLGQGPYEQYF. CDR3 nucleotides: TGCGCCAGCAGCCCCCTCCTCGGACAGGGACCCTACGAGCAGTACTTC.

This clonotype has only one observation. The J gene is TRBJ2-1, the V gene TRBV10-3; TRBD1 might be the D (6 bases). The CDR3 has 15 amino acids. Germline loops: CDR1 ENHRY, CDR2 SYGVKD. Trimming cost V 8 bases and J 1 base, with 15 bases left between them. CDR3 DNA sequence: TGTGCCATCCAACGGTCCGGGACATCCTACAATGAGCAGTTCTTC. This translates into CAIQRSGTSYNEQFF.

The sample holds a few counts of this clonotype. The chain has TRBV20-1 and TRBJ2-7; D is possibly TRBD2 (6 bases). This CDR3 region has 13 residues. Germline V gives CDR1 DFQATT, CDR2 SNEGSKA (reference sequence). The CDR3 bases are TGCCGTGGAGGGGACTTCAGCTCCTACGAGCAGTACTTC. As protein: CRGGDFSSYEQYF.

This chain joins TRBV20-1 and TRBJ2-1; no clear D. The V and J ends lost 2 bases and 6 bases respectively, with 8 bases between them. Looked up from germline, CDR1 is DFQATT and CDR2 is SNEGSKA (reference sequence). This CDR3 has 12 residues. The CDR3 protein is CSARIPGNEQFF. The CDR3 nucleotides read TGCAGTGCTAGAATACCTGGCAATGAGCAGTTCTTC.

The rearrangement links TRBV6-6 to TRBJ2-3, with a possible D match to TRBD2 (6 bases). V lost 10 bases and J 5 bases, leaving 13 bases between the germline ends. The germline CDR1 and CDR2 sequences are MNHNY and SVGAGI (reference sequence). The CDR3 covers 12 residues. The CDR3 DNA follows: TGTGCCACCGGGACTGAAGGAGATACGCAGTATTTT. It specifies CATGTEGDTQYF.

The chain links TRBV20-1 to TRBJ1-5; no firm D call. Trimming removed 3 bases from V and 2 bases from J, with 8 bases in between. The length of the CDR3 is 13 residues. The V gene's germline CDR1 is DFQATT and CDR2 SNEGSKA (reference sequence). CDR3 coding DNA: TGCAGTGCTAGTCCGGTCGGCAATCAGCCCCAGCATTTT. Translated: CSASPVGNQPQHF.

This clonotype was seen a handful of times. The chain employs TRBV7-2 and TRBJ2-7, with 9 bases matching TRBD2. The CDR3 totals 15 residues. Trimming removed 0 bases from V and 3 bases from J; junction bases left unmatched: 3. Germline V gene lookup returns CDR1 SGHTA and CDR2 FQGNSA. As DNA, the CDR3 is TGTGCCAGCAGCTTAGCCCCTAGCGGGAACTACGAGCAGTACTTC. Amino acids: CASSLAPSGNYEQYF.

CDR3 in DNA: TGTGCCATCAGCCCAATGGGGGGGCAAACCTACAATGAGCAGTACTTC. Encoded protein: CAISPMGGQTYNEQYF. This chain links TRBV10-3 with TRBJ2-7, with a tentative D call TRBD2 (7 bases). Trimming pared 6 bases from V and 7 bases from J, leaving 25 bases between. Germline loops: CDR1 ENHRY, CDR2 SYGVKD. There are 16 residues in the CDR3.

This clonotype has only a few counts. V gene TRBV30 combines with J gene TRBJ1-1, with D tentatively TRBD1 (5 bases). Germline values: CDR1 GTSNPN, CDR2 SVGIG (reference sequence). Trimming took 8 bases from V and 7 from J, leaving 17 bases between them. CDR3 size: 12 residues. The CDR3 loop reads CAQLGGDGEAFF. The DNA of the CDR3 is TGTGCCCAACTGGGAGGGGATGGTGAAGCTTTCTTT.

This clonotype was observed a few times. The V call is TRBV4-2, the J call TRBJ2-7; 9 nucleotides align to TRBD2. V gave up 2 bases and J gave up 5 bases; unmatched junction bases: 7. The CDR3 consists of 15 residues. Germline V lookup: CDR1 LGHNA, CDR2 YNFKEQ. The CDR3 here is CASSQTGTSLHEQYF. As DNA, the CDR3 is TGTGCCAGCAGCCAAACCGGGACTAGCCTCCACGAGCAGTACTTC.

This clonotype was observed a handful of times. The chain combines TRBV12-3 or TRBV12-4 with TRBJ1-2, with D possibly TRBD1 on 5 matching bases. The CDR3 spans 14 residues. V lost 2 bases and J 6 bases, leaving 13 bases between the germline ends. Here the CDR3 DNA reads TGTGCCAGCAGTTTAATCAGCGCAGGGAATGGCTACACCTTC. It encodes CASSLISAGNGYTF.

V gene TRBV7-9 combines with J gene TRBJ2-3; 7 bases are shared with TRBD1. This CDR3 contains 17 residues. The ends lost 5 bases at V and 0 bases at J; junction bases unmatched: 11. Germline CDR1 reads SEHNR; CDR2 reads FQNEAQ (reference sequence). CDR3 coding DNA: TGTGCCAGCAGCCGCCTCAAGACAGGGTCTAGCACAGATACGCAGTATTTT. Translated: CASSRLKTGSSTDTQYF.

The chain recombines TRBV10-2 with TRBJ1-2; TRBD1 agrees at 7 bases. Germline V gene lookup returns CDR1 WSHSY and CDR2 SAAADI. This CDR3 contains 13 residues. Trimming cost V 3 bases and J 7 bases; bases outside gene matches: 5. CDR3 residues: CASSDVGQVGYTF. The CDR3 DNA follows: TGCGCCAGCAGTGACGTCGGACAGGTTGGCTACACCTTC.

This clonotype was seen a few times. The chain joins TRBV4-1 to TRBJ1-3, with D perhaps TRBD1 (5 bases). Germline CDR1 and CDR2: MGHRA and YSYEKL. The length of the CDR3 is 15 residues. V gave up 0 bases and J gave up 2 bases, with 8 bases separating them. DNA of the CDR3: TGCGCCAGCAGCCAAGACGGGGGAACTGGAAACACCATATATTTT. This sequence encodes CASSQDGGTGNTIYF.

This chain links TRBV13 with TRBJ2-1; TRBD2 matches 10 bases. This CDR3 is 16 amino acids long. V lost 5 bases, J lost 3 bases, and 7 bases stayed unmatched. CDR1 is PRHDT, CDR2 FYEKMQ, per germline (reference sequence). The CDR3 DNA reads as TGTGCCAGCAGCCCGAGGACTAGCGGCCGCTACAATGAGCAGTTCTTC. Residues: CASSPRTSGRYNEQFF.

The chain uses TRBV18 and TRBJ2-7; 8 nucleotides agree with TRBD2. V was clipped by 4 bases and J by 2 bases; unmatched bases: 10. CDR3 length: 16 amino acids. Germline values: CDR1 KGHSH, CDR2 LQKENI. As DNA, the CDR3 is TGTGCCAGCTCACTGTCGGGAGGGGAGGGAACCTACGAGCAGTACTTC. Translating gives CASSLSGGEGTYEQYF.

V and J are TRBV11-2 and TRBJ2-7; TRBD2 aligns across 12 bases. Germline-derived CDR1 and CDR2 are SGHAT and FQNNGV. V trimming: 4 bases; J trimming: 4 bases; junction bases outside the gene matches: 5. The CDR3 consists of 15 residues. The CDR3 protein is CASSSGGLAGYEQYF. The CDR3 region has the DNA TGTGCCAGCAGCTCAGGAGGACTAGCGGGGTACGAGCAGTACTTC. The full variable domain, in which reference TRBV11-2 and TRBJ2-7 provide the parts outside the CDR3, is EAGVAQSPRYKIIEKRQSVAFWCNPISGHATLYWYQQILGQGPKLLIQFQNNGVVDDSQLPKDRFSAERLKGVDSTLKIQPAKLEDSAVYLCASSSGGLAGYEQYFGPGTRLTVT.

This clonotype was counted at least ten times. CDR3 residues: CSARLADSTDTQYF. Here the CDR3 DNA reads TGCAGTGCTCGGCTAGCGGACAGCACAGATACGCAGTATTTT. V gene TRBV20-1 combines with J gene TRBJ2-3, with 7 bases that match TRBD2. The germline CDR1 and CDR2 sequences are DFQATT and SNEGSKA (reference sequence). The J segment lost 0 bases and the V segment lost 5 bases, leaving 5 bases of the junction unmatched. This CDR3 spans 14 amino acids.

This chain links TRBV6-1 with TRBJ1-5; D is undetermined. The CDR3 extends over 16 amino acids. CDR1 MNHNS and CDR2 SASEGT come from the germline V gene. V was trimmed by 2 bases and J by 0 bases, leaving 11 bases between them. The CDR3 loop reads CASSELETVSNQPQHF. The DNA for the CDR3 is TGTGCCAGCAGTGAACTCGAAACAGTTAGCAATCAGCCCCAGCATTTT.

The CDR3 protein is CASSETGDEQYF. For the CDR3, the DNA is TGTGCCAGCAGCGAGACAGGGGACGAGCAGTACTTC. V and J are TRBV9 and TRBJ2-7; 8 bases agree with TRBD1. The CDR3 extends over 12 amino acids. Germline assignment: CDR1 SGDLS and CDR2 YYNGEE. The V gene end was trimmed by 3 bases and the J gene end by 5 bases; junction bases not matched to a gene: 1.

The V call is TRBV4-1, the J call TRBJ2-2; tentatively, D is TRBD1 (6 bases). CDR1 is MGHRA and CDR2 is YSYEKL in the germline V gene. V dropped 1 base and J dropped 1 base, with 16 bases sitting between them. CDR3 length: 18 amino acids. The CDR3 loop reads CASSQASRTDLNTGELFF. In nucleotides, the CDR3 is TGCGCCAGCAGCCAAGCTTCCCGGACAGACCTGAACACCGGGGAGCTGTTTTTT.

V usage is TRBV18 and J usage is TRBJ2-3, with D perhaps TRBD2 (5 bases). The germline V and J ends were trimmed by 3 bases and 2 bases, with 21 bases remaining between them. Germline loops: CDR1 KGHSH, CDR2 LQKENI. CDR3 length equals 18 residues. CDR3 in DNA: TGTGCCAGCTCACCCCTACCCGCGCCTAGCACCCTCACAGATACGCAGTATTTT. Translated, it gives CASSPLPAPSTLTDTQYF.